These 18 T cell receptor beta chains share one sample of origin, sequenced in a study of blood T cell repertoires in COVID-19 (dated by TCRdb to about 2020). The library relied on the immunoSEQ multiplex PCR assay. This immuneACCESS table, as held by TCRdb, lists in-frame sequences with V and J called but not all clones. Of the missing ones, under half trace to an unresolved V gene in checked studies; the others have no known cause. The sample table holds around 180,000 clones, of which around two thirds were seen once. The ten largest clones take up about 3% of the sample. The sample comprised peripheral blood. The receptors stem from a woman older than 75 with acute or convalescent COVID-19.

The genes are TRBV5-1 and TRBJ2-3; 7 positions match TRBD2. The V and J ends lost 2 bases and 3 bases, in that order; junction bases with no gene match: 6. This CDR3 has 15 amino acids. Germline assignment: CDR1 SGHRS and CDR2 YFSETQ. The CDR3 sequence is CASSFGRAITDTQYF. DNA of the CDR3: TGCGCCAGCAGCTTTGGGAGGGCCATTACAGATACGCAGTATTTT.

The CDR3, as DNA: TGTGCCAGTAGTACTTGGGTCGGGACGAACACCGGGGAGCTGTTTTTT. Translated: CASSTWVGTNTGELFF. The J gene is TRBJ2-2, the V gene TRBV19; perhaps TRBD2 as D (5 bases). The germline V and J ends were trimmed by 4 bases and 0 bases, with 12 bases remaining between them. Germline lookup yields CDR1 LNHDA and CDR2 SQIVND (reference sequence). The CDR3 extends over 16 amino acids.

This chain links TRBV21-1 with TRBJ1-3; the table's D call of TRBD1 was not tested on the DNA. TRBV21-1 is marked as a pseudogene. CDR3 length: 16 amino acids. This CDR3 reads CASSKVWSGFGNTIYF. The CDR3 nucleotides are TGTGCCAGCAGCAAAGTGTGGTCAGGGTTTGGAAACACCATATATTTT.

This chain connects TRBV19 to TRBJ2-3; TRBD1 aligns across 9 bases. The CDR3 covers 15 residues. The germline CDR1 and CDR2 sequences are LNHDA and SQIVND (reference sequence). The V segment lost 6 bases and the J segment 5 bases; nucleotides outside the gene matches: 9. In DNA, the CDR3 is TGTGCCAGTAGACCCGGGACAGGGAGGGGAGATACGCAGTATTTT. As protein: CASRPGTGRGDTQYF.

The chain carries TRBV28 and TRBJ1-6, with 9 bases matching TRBD1. This CDR3 spans 17 amino acids. V shed 5 bases and J 2 bases; nucleotides not matched to a gene: 7. Germline V gene data show CDR1 as MDHEN and CDR2 as SYDVKM. The chain's CDR3 is CASSPNRGQTYNSPLHF. Written as DNA, the CDR3 is TGTGCCAGCAGTCCGAACAGGGGGCAAACCTATAATTCACCCCTCCACTTT.

The chain links TRBV27 to TRBJ1-1, with D tentatively TRBD1 (6 bases). The ends were cut back, 5 bases at V and 0 bases at J, with 13 bases in the middle. The CDR3 extends over 15 amino acids. CDR1 and CDR2 from the germline V gene are MNHEY and SMNVEV (reference sequence). The CDR3 is CASSKGDTMNTEAFF. The CDR3 coding sequence is TGTGCCAGCAGTAAAGGGGACACAATGAACACTGAAGCTTTCTTT.

This clone was counted a few times. The chain links TRBV5-1 to TRBJ2-2; 9 bases line up with TRBD1. Losses at the gene ends were 3 bases for V and 2 bases for J; bases not matched to a gene: 2. Germline V gene lookup returns CDR1 SGHRS and CDR2 YFSETQ. The length of the CDR3 is 15 residues. Here the CDR3 DNA reads TGCGCCAGCAGCTGGGGACAGGGAAACACCGGGGAGCTGTTTTTT. It yields the protein CASSWGQGNTGELFF.

As DNA, the CDR3 is TGTGCCAGCAGCCTGCAGGGAACTAACACCATATATTTT. Residues: CASSLQGTNTIYF. The chain uses TRBV7-8 and TRBJ1-3; weak D call: TRBD1 (5 bases). The germline V and J ends were trimmed by 5 bases and 7 bases, with 12 bases remaining between them. In germline, CDR1 is SGHVS, CDR2 FQNEAQ. This CDR3 has 13 amino acids.

This clone was counted many times. The chain couples TRBV5-1 to TRBJ2-1; 9 positions agree with TRBD2. Germline values: CDR1 SGHRS, CDR2 YFSETQ. Trimming took 1 base from V and 6 from J; bases not matched to a gene: 14. This CDR3 is built from 18 residues. For the CDR3, the DNA is TGCGCCAGCAGCTTGATCCCTAGCGGGATGGTCGGGAGCAATGAGCAGTTCTTC. Residues: CASSLIPSGMVGSNEQFF.

The J gene is TRBJ2-5, the V gene TRBV5-1, with 9 bases fitting TRBD1. Germline V gene sequence: CDR1 SGHRS, CDR2 YFSETQ. After removal of 0 bases from V and 5 bases from J, the junction contained 8 bases not matched to a gene. This CDR3 is built from 16 residues. CDR3 DNA: TGCGCCAGCAGCTTGGACCCGGGACAGGGATGGGAGACCCAGTACTTC. This translates into CASSLDPGQGWETQYF.

The chain joins TRBV7-2 to TRBJ2-3, with D tentatively TRBD2 (5 bases). The CDR3 runs to 14 residues. Trimming removed 6 bases from V and 2 bases from J, with 12 bases in between. CDR1 SGHTA and CDR2 FQGNSA come from the germline V gene. The CDR3 DNA reads as TGTGCCAGCAGAAGCGGTCTTTTCACAGATACGCAGTATTTT. Its translation is CASRSGLFTDTQYF.

The chain joins TRBV6-5 to TRBJ1-1, with D tentatively TRBD1 (6 bases). The CDR3 extends over 14 amino acids. Trimming took 10 bases from V and 4 from J, leaving 19 bases between them. Germline V gives CDR1 MNHEY, CDR2 SVGAGI. CDR3 DNA sequence: TGTGCCACCTCATCAGGGGTCGGGGTCACTGAAGCTTTCTTT. Its translation is CATSSGVGVTEAFF.

The chain is built from TRBV30 and TRBJ1-4, with D perhaps matching TRBD1 (6 bases). The CDR3 consists of 16 residues. With 3 bases removed from V and 7 bases from J, the gap between germline ends came to 21 bases. Germline V CDR1 and CDR2: GTSNPN, SVGIG (reference sequence). In DNA form, the CDR3 reads TGTGCCTGGAGACAGGGTGAGGTCTGGGATAGTGAAAAACTGTTTTTT. It translates to CAWRQGEVWDSEKLFF.

This chain connects TRBV5-1 to TRBJ2-7; 11 bases are a match to TRBD2. Trimming removed 4 bases from V and 3 bases from J; junction bases left unmatched: 12. CDR3 length: 17 residues. Germline CDR1 is SGHRS and CDR2 is YFSETQ. The DNA for the CDR3 is TGCGCCAGCAGCCATGAGGGGGGACTAGCGGATGACTACGAGCAGTACTTC. It codes for CASSHEGGLADDYEQYF.

There are a few counts of this clone. V usage is TRBV13 and J usage is TRBJ1-5, with a weak D call TRBD1 (6 bases). The germline V gene encodes CDR1 PRHDT and CDR2 FYEKMQ (reference sequence). This CDR3 has 17 residues. V lost 3 bases, J lost 0 bases, and 15 bases lay in between. Here the CDR3 reads CASSFAGTSYSNQPQHF. The CDR3 bases are TGTGCCAGCAGCTTCGCCGGGACAAGCTATAGCAATCAGCCCCAGCATTTT.

The rearrangement links TRBV5-1 to TRBJ1-1; D is possibly TRBD1 (5 bases). CDR3 length: 15 residues. CDR1 and CDR2 (germline): SGHRS, YFSETQ. V was shortened by 1 base and J by 1 base, with 11 bases between the two germline ends. For the CDR3, the DNA is TGCGCCAGCAGCTTGAGAGGAGGGGAGAACACTGAAGCTTTCTTT. Protein: CASSLRGGENTEAFF.

The CDR3 nucleotides are TGTGCCAGCAGTCTAGGACAGGGTTTCTATGGCTACACCTTC. Amino acids: CASSLGQGFYGYTF. The V and J genes are TRBV28 and TRBJ1-2, with 8 nucleotides matching TRBD1. CDR1 MDHEN and CDR2 SYDVKM come from the germline V gene. V dropped 5 bases and J dropped 4; count of bases not matched to a gene: 6. The CDR3 covers 14 residues.

The chain is built from TRBV6-4 and TRBJ2-1, with 9 positions matching TRBD2. The CDR3 extends over 13 amino acids. From germline, CDR1 is MRHNA and CDR2 SNTAGT. V lost 6 bases and J lost 7; bases outside the gene matches: 4. The chain's CDR3 is CASSAGGPNEQFF. DNA for the CDR3: TGTGCCAGCAGCGCGGGAGGGCCGAATGAGCAGTTCTTC.